This T cell receptor (beta chain) was observed in a study of cytomegalovirus exposure and HLA in healthy donors (TCRdb year 2017). Background for the entire study: An earlier analysis of a few hundred of the donors reported roughly 300 Gb of sequence data and around 100 million unique TCR beta sequences obtained from some 200 million T cells. Using immunosequencing, the study profiled T cell repertoires from roughly 650 subjects and related those repertoires to cytomegalovirus serostatus. To predict cytomegalovirus infection status, the study combined high-throughput TCR immunosequencing, statistical association of individual TCRs with disease status, and machine learning. In a later analysis, previously published TCR beta repertoires from hundreds of donors were re-analyzed and high-resolution HLA genotyping was added so that TCR occurrence patterns could be studied. Of the 350 to 450 genotyped donors, 65% to 90% were placed in the genetic ancestry cluster associated with self-reported Caucasian donors. Alongside the repertoire data, information on donor age, sex, ethnicity and CMV serostatus was compiled. The study aimed to test whether cataloging public T cell receptors could reveal signatures of past pathogen exposure. Along with the approximately 670-subject first cohort, a separate validation cohort of roughly 110 different subjects was used. About five DR-DQ haplotypes were handled as single units for association and clustering, since linkage in the cohort was strong. In an earlier analysis of roughly 580 of the donors, high-throughput TCR beta sequencing was used to judge whether each TCR beta V gene segment behaved as functional or pseudogenic. On average, 235,054 unique TCR beta nucleotide sequences were sequenced per donor among several hundred genotyped donors of the cohort, with around 19% of those sequences being non-productive. All discovery cohort repertoires had been generated using a single sequencing platform. The number of typed donors differed by locus: roughly 629-630 for A, B, C, DRB1 and DQB1; 522 for DQA1; 606 for DPA1; and some 450 for DPB1. In a later genetic analysis, genome-wide SNP genotypes for about 65% of the 666 donors were used, and that subset was treated as a discovery cohort. Class I and class II HLA loci were covered by the typing at four-digit resolution. Around 300 gigabases of sequencing data and 70 million to 100 million unique TCR sequences were included in an early release covering several hundred HLA-typed donors. Rather than using new phenotypic data, the later analysis identified candidate immune exposures from TCR beta sequences and from how often those sequences occurred across donors. Paper-wide results and their limitations: Linkage disequilibrium might explain the correlated functional status among segregating V segments, but an unknown experimental factor could not be ruled out. The authors suggested that the approach could potentially be generalized to other disease states and immunological phenotypes. The 87-base-pair reads could not distinguish some IMGT-functional V segments, including TRBV6-2 and TRBV6-3, so those segments were excluded. In vitro tests confirmed that a few of the cytomegalovirus-associated TCR beta chains recognize cytomegalovirus antigens. Compared with equally common non-associated chains, HLA-associated TCR beta chains in a later analysis were more clonally expanded and had lower generation probabilities. A later analysis found that TCR association rates varied across HLA loci, with DRB1 alleles showing the most associated TCRs and HLA-C alleles the fewest. This cohort had only TCR beta chains sequenced, and the lack of alpha or paired-chain data limited which features could be detected. According to a later genetic analysis, donors in an Asian-associated ancestry cluster had fewer N-insertions in productive TCRs than the approximately 700-donor mean. When HLA alleles, especially DR and DQ, strongly co-occurred, TCR associations were difficult to assign to individual alleles. In a later analysis, several top co-occurrence clusters were reported to appear linked to parvovirus B19, influenza, CMV and Epstein-Barr virus. Over 15 rarely observed V segments, including chromosome 9 orphons, were excluded from the earlier analysis of some 590 of the donors because counts were too low. In the study, about 150 TCR beta chains were listed as associated with cytomegalovirus. Immune exposure information for the cohort was limited to CMV serostatus. A cluster of highly shared sequence variants was judged likely to be a technical artifact of the sequencing pipeline. While some public TCRs were present in many individuals, most TCR sequences turned up only very rarely across donors. The classifier was reported to diagnose cytomegalovirus status with high specificity and sensitivity in both the original cohort and the validation cohort. A further reported finding was that TCR beta sequences accurately predicted the HLA-A and HLA-B alleles for most subjects in the first cohort. Roughly uniform sequencing depth across donors was assumed in presence/absence analyses, although this assumption may not hold. Broadly in line with IMGT annotations, most TCR beta V segments showed up in productive rearrangements about 87% or about 30% of the time in an earlier analysis of about 500 of the donors. V-gene and J-gene trimming of TCR beta chains was associated with a missense DCLRE1C variant in a later genetic analysis, and the association was replicated in an independent cohort. Specific HLA alleles were associated with 15,000 to 20,000 TCR beta sequences at a false discovery rate of 0.05 in a later analysis. According to a later analysis, most CMV-associated TCR beta chains appeared to be HLA-restricted, and the HLA associations seemed to be driven largely by CMV exposure. HLA typing was unavailable for some donors at each locus, so association tests used only the typed subset.

The V end gives up 2 bases and the J end 2 bases, leaving 6 bases in the junction not matched to a gene. Including cysteine and phenylalanine, the CDR3 has 15 amino acids. The kept DNA is CDR3 alone, 45 bases in frame from the first base. The germline V gene yields SGHRS for CDR1 and YFSETQ for CDR2. Concerning this clone: No antigen is known for it. The record has no base qualities; no much larger clone is one base away.

Libraries were constructed by the immunoSEQ multiplex PCR assay. The multiplex PCR relied on a mix of 60 forward primers for TCR Vbeta segments and 13 reverse primers for TCR Jbeta segments. A multiplex PCR assay on genomic DNA amplified the CDR3 region of rearranged TCR beta genes. The Illumina HiSeq System was used to sequence the amplified TCR beta libraries as 87-base-pair reads. The original methods were these. In a later analysis, around 80 million unique TCR beta chains were counted across the approximately 670 repertoires, and approximately 11 million of these chains were shared by at least two donors. Raw reads were error-corrected and collapsed into unique sequences with a nearest-neighbor algorithm that merged closely related sequences to remove PCR and sequencing errors. CDR3 sequences were aligned to IMGT reference sequences to assign V, D and J gene segments. For a sequence to be retained, a match of at least six nucleotides to both a V gene segment and a J gene segment was required. A rearrangement counted as productive if the CDR3 had no stop codons and remained in frame with V and J, and every other rearrangement counted as non-productive. CDR3 was defined by IMGT convention, running from the second conserved V-encoded cysteine to the conserved J-encoded phenylalanine. The earlier analysis of approximately 590 of the donors excluded any sequence lacking an unambiguous match to a single V gene segment. An earlier analysis of 587 of the donors called V segments functional above 56.7% productive rearrangements and segregating when the between-donor standard deviation exceeded 5%. To diagnose cytomegalovirus status from the catalog of TCR beta chain sequences, a statistical classification framework was built. V and J gene assignment, in a later analysis, came from comparing TCR nucleotide sequences with IMGT/GENE-DB human TR gene sequences. A later analysis assigned CDR3 sequences and most-parsimonious VDJ recombination scenarios with the TCRdist pipeline. In a later analysis, each TCR beta chain was defined by its CDR3 amino acid sequence together with its V-gene family, and reads without a unique V-gene family were excluded. A later analysis removed 450 to 600 highly shared, low-generation-probability nucleotide sequences to deal with suspected cross-contamination and a sequencing artifact. In a later analysis, a clonal expansion index for each public chain was calculated from normalized within-repertoire ranks of inferred template counts. In a later analysis, generation probabilities were computed with a VDJ recombination model fitted to out-of-frame rearrangements, and the resulting probabilities were checked against IGoR. In a later analysis, hypergeometric tests were used to score TCR-TCR, TCR-HLA and TCR-CMV co-occurrence, with a repertoire-size bias correction applied to TCR pairs. To estimate false discovery rates, a later analysis permuted the HLA or CMV assignments 20 times. A later analysis grouped co-occurring TCRs with DBSCAN, adding TCRdist sequence similarity when clustering within HLA-allele-positive subsets. For co-occurrence clustering, repertoires with fewer than 30,000 or more than 120,000 public chains were excluded, along with 5 or 6 repertoires with anomalous nucleotide sharing. TCRdb retrieved this table from immuneACCESS and kept in-frame rearrangements only. Not all clones are present; in checked studies, unresolved V genes account for under half, and no reason is known for the remainder. V and J calls and clone size are given by that table; D and trimming were obtained from the DNA. For this sample the table gives tens of thousands of clones, of which around 85% were detected only once. The ten biggest clones cover roughly 1.3% of the sample.

The cohort was made up of about 670 healthy bone marrow donors. Cohort members were all nominally healthy when sampled, although unrecorded immune exposures were likely present. The donor tested CMV seropositive and was one of the 289 seropositive cohort members. A peripheral blood sample was provided by each donor, and peripheral blood mononuclear cells were used for TCR beta sequencing. The Qiagen DNeasy Blood Extraction Kit was used to extract genomic DNA from the blood cell samples. The clonotype was recovered from a girl aged 2 to 10 in good health and CMV-seropositive. The sequenced sample was PBMCs. The chain is assembled from TRBV5-1 and TRBJ2-5; 7 bases in the middle match TRBD1. The bases read TGCGCCAGCAGCTTAGGGGGACAGCTACAAGAGACCCAGTACTTC. This sequence encodes CASSLGGQLQETQYF.